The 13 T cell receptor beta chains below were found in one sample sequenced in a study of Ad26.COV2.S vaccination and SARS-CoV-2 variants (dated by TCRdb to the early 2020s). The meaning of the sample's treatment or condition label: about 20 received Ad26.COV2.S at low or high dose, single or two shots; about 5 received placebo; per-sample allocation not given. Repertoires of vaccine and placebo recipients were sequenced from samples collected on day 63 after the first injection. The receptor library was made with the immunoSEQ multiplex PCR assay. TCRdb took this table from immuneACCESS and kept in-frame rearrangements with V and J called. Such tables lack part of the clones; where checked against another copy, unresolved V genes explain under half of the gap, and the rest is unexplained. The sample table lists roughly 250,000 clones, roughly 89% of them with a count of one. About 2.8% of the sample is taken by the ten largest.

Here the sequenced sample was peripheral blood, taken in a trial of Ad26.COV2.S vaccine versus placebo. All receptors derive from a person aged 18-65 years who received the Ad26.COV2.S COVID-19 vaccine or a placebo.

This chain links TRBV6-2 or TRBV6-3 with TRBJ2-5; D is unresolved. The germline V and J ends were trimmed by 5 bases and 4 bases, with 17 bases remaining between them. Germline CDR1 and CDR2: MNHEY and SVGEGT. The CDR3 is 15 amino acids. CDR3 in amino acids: CASSTPRSGGETQYF. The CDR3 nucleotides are TGTGCCAGCAGTACTCCGAGGTCTGGCGGAGAGACCCAGTACTTC.

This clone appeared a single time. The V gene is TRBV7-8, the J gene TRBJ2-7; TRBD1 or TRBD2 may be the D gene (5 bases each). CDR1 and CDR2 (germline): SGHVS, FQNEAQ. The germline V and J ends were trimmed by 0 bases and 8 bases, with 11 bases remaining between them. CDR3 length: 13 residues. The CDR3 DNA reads TGTGCCAGCAGCTTAGCGGGGGACGGAAAGCAGTACGTC. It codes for CASSLAGDGKQYV.

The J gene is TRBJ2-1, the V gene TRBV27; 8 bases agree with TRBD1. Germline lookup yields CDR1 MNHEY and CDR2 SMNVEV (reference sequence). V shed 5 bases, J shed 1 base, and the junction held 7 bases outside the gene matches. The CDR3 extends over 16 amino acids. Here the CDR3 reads CASSPSTGESYNEQFF. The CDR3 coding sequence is TGTGCCAGCAGTCCCTCGACAGGGGAATCCTACAATGAGCAGTTCTTC.

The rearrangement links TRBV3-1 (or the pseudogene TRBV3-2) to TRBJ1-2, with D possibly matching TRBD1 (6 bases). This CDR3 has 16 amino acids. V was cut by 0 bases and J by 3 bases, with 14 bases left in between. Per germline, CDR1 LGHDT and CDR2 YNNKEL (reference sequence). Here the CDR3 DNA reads TGTGCCAGCAGCCAAGATATCGGAGCAGGGGACTATGGCTACACCTTC. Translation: CASSQDIGAGDYGYTF.

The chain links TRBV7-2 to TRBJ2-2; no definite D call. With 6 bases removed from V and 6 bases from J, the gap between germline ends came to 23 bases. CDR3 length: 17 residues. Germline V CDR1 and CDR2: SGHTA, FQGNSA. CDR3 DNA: TGTGCCAGCAGACGATCCCCCTCCCGAGGTCGGGCCGGGGAGCTGTTTTTT. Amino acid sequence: CASRRSPSRGRAGELFF.

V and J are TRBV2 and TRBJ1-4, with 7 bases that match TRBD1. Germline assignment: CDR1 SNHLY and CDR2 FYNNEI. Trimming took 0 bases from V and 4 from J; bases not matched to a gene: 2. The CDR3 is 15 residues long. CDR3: CASSEAGQSNEKLFF. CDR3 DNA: TGTGCCAGCAGTGAAGCGGGACAGAGTAATGAAAAACTGTTTTTT.

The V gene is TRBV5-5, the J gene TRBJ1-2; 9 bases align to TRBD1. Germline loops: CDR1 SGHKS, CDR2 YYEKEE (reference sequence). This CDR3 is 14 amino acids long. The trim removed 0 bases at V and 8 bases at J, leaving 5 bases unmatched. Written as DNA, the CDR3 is TGTGCCAGCAGCTTGGGGACAGGGGCCTACGGCTACACCTTC. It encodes CASSLGTGAYGYTF.

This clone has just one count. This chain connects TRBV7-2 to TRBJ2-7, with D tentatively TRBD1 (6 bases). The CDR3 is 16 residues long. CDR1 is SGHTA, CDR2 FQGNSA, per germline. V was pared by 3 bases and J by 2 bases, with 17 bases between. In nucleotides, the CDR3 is TGTGCCAGCAGCTTGTATGGGGGCCTCACTCCCTACGAGCAGTACTTC. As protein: CASSLYGGLTPYEQYF. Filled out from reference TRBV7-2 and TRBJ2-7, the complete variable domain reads GAGVSQSPSNKVTEKGKDVELRCDPISGHTALYWYRQSLGQGLEFLIYFQGNSAPDKSGLPSDRFSAERTGGSVSTLTIQRTQQEDSAVYLCASSLYGGLTPYEQYFGPGTRLTVT.

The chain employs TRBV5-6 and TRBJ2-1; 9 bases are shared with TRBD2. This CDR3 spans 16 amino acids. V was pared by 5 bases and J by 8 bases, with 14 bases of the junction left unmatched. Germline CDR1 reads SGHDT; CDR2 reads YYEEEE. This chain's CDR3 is CASSPAGTSREYEQFF. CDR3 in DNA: TGTGCCAGCAGTCCCGCCGGGACTAGCCGTGAGTATGAGCAGTTCTTC.

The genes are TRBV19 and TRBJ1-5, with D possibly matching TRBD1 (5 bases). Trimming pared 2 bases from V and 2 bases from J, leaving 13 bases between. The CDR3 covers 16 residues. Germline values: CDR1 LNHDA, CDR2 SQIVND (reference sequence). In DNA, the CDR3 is TGTGCCAGTAGTATACGAGGTCAGGGCGGCAATCAGCCCCAGCATTTT. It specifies CASSIRGQGGNQPQHF.

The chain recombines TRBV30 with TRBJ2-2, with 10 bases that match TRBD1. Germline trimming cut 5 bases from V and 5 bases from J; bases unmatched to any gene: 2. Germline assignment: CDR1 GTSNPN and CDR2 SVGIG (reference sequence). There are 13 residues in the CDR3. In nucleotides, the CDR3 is TGTGCCTGGGGGACAGGGGTTACCGGGGAGCTGTTTTTT. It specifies CAWGTGVTGELFF.

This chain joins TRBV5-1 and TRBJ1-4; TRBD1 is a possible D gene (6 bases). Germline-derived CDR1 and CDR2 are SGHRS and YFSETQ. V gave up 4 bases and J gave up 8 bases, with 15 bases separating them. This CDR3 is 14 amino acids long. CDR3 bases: TGCGCCAGCAGCACGGGACACGCTCGGGAAAAACTGTTTTTT. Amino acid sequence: CASSTGHAREKLFF.

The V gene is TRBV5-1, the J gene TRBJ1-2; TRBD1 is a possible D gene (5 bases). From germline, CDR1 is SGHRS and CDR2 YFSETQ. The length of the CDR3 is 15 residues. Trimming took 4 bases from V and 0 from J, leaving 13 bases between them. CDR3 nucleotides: TGCGCCAGCAGCCAGGGACTGGGAGCTAACTATGGCTACACCTTC. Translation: CASSQGLGANYGYTF. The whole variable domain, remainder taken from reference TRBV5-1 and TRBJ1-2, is KAGVTQTPRYLIKTRGQQVTLSCSPISGHRSVSWYQQTPGQGLQFLFEYFSETQRNKGNFPGRFSGRQFSNSRSEMNVSTLELGDSALYLCASSQGLGANYGYTFGSGTRLTVV.